These T cell receptor beta chains were read from a single sample in a study of cytomegalovirus exposure and HLA in healthy donors. Some clones are missing from TCRdb's copy, which holds only in-frame ones; the method was immunoSEQ multiplex PCR. The data show under 130,000 clones, more than 80% seen once. Sequenced: PBMCs. The receptors stem from a man in his late teens or twenties in good health and CMV-seronegative. Each CDR3 is given with its conserved first and last residue. The order of the fields is V gene, clone size, J gene, CDR3 protein. Not all rows give a size; the values are once, few, many and, for expanded clones, a class.

v_gene: TRBV6-5; abundance: NA; j_gene: TRBJ2-3; CDR3aa: CASRRERDRDTQYF
v_gene: TRBV27; abundance: few; j_gene: TRBJ2-2; CDR3aa: CASSLRQHLRENTGELFF
v_gene: TRBV18; abundance: NA; j_gene: TRBJ1-1; CDR3aa: CASSPLGGDGTEAFF
v_gene: TRBV4-3; abundance: NA; j_gene: TRBJ1-5; CDR3aa: CASSQTGGLNGPQHF
v_gene: TRBV27; abundance: NA; j_gene: TRBJ2-7; CDR3aa: CASSSSGGVPYEQYF
v_gene: TRBV1; abundance: NA; j_gene: TRBJ2-5; CDR3aa: CTSSQKEQGHQETQYF
v_gene: TRBV7-2; abundance: NA; j_gene: TRBJ2-1; CDR3aa: CASSLGGGNEQFF
v_gene: TRBV10-3; abundance: once; j_gene: TRBJ2-1; CDR3aa: CASSYWNEQFF
v_gene: TRBV19; abundance: NA; j_gene: TRBJ2-7; CDR3aa: CASSTGGAYEQYF
v_gene: TRBV11-2; abundance: once; j_gene: TRBJ1-1; CDR3aa: CASRHQGIGTEAFF
v_gene: TRBV4-3; abundance: NA; j_gene: TRBJ2-1; CDR3aa: CASSKDSGSRVWEQFF
v_gene: TRBV9; abundance: NA; j_gene: TRBJ2-1; CDR3aa: CASSPSTGSFYNEQFF
v_gene: TRBV28; abundance: NA; j_gene: TRBJ2-7; CDR3aa: CASSFGGSGLYEQYF
v_gene: TRBV10-3; abundance: NA; j_gene: TRBJ2-3; CDR3aa: CASSEHGLAHNTDTQYF
v_gene: TRBV4-1; abundance: NA; j_gene: TRBJ2-7; CDR3aa: CASSQGVDSRYEQYF
v_gene: TRBV9; abundance: NA; j_gene: TRBJ2-2; CDR3aa: CASSVAKGGHTGELFF
v_gene: TRBV7-2; abundance: NA; j_gene: TRBJ1-5; CDR3aa: CASSSDGRYQPQHF
v_gene: TRBV5-4; abundance: NA; j_gene: TRBJ2-1; CDR3aa: CASSNPGTPYNEQFF
v_gene: TRBV15; abundance: few; j_gene: TRBJ1-5; CDR3aa: CATRHTGGFSNQPQHF
v_gene: TRBV6-5; abundance: NA; j_gene: TRBJ2-5; CDR3aa: CASSWEPGQGEETQYF
v_gene: TRBV5-1; abundance: NA; j_gene: TRBJ2-1; CDR3aa: CASSISGGINEQFF
v_gene: TRBV18; abundance: NA; j_gene: TRBJ2-7; CDR3aa: CASSPLGGGTSGREQYF
v_gene: TRBV30; abundance: NA; j_gene: TRBJ2-5; CDR3aa: CAWSSGSPETQYF
v_gene: TRBV7-9; abundance: NA; j_gene: TRBJ2-7; CDR3aa: CASSSEKTGGGTYEQYF
v_gene: TRBV5-1; abundance: NA; j_gene: TRBJ2-7; CDR3aa: CASSLRVGEQYF
v_gene: TRBV6-5; abundance: few; j_gene: TRBJ2-7; CDR3aa: CASSYGQGWNEQYF
v_gene: TRBV28; abundance: NA; j_gene: TRBJ1-5; CDR3aa: CASSSDREGGWPQHF
v_gene: TRBV10-3; abundance: once; j_gene: TRBJ2-1; CDR3aa: CAISESVGTSGSGEQFF
v_gene: TRBV6-5; abundance: NA; j_gene: TRBJ2-5; CDR3aa: CASSWVQGRQETQYF
v_gene: TRBV10-3; abundance: NA; j_gene: TRBJ2-1; CDR3aa: CAISSYGTGVSSSQNNEQFF
v_gene: TRBV5-1; abundance: NA; j_gene: TRBJ1-1; CDR3aa: CASSPGTGGTEAFF
v_gene: TRBV28; abundance: NA; j_gene: TRBJ2-7; CDR3aa: CASSFRQVMDYEQYF
v_gene: TRBV28; abundance: NA; j_gene: TRBJ2-7; CDR3aa: CASSPVGTGPFEQYF
v_gene: TRBV6-5; abundance: NA; j_gene: TRBJ2-1; CDR3aa: CASSYSRSSYNEQFF
v_gene: TRBV7-2; abundance: NA; j_gene: TRBJ1-2; CDR3aa: CASSPIQGARGYTF
v_gene: TRBV6-4; abundance: few; j_gene: TRBJ2-1; CDR3aa: CASSALGGADEQFF
v_gene: TRBV25-1; abundance: NA; j_gene: TRBJ2-3; CDR3aa: CASSEWTSGTTDTQYF
v_gene: TRBV6-1; abundance: NA; j_gene: TRBJ2-3; CDR3aa: CASRGEAVPTDTQYF
v_gene: TRBV28; abundance: once; j_gene: TRBJ2-7; CDR3aa: CASSLLAGAHEQYF
v_gene: TRBV7-8; abundance: NA; j_gene: TRBJ2-7; CDR3aa: CASSQGATYEQYF
v_gene: TRBV6-5; abundance: NA; j_gene: TRBJ2-1; CDR3aa: CASSSLAVSYNEQFF
v_gene: TRBV30; abundance: NA; j_gene: TRBJ1-2; CDR3aa: CAWNSGGQHYGYTF
v_gene: TRBV5-1; abundance: NA; j_gene: TRBJ2-3; CDR3aa: CASSLAGASGYSADTQYF
v_gene: TRBV27; abundance: NA; j_gene: TRBJ2-3; CDR3aa: CASRVQGGSDTQYF
v_gene: TRBV9; abundance: NA; j_gene: TRBJ2-7; CDR3aa: CASSVGPSGGFYEQYF
v_gene: TRBV6-5; abundance: few; j_gene: TRBJ2-1; CDR3aa: CAGTGYEQFF
v_gene: TRBV10-3; abundance: once; j_gene: TRBJ2-1; CDR3aa: CAISPPGGGYNEQFF
v_gene: TRBV2; abundance: NA; j_gene: TRBJ2-3; CDR3aa: CASVRAGPTDTQYF
v_gene: TRBV27; abundance: once; j_gene: TRBJ2-7; CDR3aa: CASGPLAGSSYEQYF
v_gene: TRBV7-6; abundance: NA; j_gene: TRBJ2-1; CDR3aa: CASSLIASGIRGNEQFF
v_gene: TRBV30; abundance: NA; j_gene: TRBJ2-5; CDR3aa: CAWRGTGRGETQYF
v_gene: TRBV6-5; abundance: NA; j_gene: TRBJ1-2; CDR3aa: CASRLGAGVYGYTF
v_gene: TRBV18; abundance: NA; j_gene: TRBJ1-2; CDR3aa: CASSRGTGNYGYTF
v_gene: TRBV2; abundance: NA; j_gene: TRBJ2-2; CDR3aa: CASREREVETGELFF
v_gene: TRBV25-1; abundance: NA; j_gene: TRBJ1-4; CDR3aa: CASSEGWALFF
v_gene: TRBV28; abundance: few; j_gene: TRBJ1-2; CDR3aa: CASRQGSGYTF
v_gene: TRBV14; abundance: NA; j_gene: TRBJ2-1; CDR3aa: CASSQVGWTSGHNEQFF
v_gene: TRBV7-3; abundance: once; j_gene: TRBJ2-3; CDR3aa: CASSLNAGGGEDTQYF
v_gene: TRBV10-3; abundance: once; j_gene: TRBJ1-5; CDR3aa: CAISESKGGNQPQHF